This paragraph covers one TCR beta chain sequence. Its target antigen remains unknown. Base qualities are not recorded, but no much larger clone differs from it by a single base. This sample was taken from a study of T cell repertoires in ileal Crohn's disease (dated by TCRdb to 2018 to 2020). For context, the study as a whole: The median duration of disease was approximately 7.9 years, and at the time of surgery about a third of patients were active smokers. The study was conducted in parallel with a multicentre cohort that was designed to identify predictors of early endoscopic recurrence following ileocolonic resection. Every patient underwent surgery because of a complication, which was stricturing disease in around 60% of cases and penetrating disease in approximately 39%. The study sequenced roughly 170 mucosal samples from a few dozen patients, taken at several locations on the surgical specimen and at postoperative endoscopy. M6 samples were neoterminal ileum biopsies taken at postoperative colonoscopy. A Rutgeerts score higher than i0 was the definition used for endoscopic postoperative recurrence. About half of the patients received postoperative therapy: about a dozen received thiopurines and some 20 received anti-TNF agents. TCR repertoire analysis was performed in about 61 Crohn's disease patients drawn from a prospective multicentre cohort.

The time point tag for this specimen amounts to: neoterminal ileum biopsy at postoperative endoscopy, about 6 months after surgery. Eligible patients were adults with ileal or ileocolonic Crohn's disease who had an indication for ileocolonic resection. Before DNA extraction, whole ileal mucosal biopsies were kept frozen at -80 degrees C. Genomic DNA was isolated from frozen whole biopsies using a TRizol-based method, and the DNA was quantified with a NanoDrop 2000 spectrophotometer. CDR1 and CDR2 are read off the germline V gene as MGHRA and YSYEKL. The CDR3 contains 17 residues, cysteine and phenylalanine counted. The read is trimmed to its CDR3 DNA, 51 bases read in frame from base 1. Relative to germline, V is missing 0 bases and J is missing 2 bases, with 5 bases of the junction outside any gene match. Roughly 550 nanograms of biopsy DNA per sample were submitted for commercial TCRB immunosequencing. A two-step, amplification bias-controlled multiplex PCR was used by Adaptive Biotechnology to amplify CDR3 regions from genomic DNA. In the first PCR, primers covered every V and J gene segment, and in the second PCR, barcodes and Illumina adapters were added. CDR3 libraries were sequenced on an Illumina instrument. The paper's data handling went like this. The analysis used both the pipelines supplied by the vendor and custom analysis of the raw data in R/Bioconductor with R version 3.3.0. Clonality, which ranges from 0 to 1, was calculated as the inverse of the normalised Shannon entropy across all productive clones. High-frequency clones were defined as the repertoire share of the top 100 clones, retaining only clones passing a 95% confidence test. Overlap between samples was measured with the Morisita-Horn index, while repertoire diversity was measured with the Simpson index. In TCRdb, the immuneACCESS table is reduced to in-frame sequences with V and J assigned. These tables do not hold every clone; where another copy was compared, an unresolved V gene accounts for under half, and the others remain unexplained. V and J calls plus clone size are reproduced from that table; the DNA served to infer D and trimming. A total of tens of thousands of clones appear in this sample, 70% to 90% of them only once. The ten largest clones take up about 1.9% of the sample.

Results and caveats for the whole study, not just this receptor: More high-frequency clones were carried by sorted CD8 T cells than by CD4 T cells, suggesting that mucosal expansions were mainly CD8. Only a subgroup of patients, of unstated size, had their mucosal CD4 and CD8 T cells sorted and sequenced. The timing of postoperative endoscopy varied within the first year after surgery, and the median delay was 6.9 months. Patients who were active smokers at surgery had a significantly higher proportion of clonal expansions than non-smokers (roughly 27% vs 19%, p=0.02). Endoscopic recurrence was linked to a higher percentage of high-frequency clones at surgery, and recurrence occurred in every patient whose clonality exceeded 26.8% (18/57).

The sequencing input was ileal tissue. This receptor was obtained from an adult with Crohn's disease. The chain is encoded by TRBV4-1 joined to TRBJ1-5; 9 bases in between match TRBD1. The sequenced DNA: TGCGCCAGCAGCCAAGATCGGGGGGACAGGGGCAATCAGCCCCAGCATTTT. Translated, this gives CASSQDRGDRGNQPQHF.